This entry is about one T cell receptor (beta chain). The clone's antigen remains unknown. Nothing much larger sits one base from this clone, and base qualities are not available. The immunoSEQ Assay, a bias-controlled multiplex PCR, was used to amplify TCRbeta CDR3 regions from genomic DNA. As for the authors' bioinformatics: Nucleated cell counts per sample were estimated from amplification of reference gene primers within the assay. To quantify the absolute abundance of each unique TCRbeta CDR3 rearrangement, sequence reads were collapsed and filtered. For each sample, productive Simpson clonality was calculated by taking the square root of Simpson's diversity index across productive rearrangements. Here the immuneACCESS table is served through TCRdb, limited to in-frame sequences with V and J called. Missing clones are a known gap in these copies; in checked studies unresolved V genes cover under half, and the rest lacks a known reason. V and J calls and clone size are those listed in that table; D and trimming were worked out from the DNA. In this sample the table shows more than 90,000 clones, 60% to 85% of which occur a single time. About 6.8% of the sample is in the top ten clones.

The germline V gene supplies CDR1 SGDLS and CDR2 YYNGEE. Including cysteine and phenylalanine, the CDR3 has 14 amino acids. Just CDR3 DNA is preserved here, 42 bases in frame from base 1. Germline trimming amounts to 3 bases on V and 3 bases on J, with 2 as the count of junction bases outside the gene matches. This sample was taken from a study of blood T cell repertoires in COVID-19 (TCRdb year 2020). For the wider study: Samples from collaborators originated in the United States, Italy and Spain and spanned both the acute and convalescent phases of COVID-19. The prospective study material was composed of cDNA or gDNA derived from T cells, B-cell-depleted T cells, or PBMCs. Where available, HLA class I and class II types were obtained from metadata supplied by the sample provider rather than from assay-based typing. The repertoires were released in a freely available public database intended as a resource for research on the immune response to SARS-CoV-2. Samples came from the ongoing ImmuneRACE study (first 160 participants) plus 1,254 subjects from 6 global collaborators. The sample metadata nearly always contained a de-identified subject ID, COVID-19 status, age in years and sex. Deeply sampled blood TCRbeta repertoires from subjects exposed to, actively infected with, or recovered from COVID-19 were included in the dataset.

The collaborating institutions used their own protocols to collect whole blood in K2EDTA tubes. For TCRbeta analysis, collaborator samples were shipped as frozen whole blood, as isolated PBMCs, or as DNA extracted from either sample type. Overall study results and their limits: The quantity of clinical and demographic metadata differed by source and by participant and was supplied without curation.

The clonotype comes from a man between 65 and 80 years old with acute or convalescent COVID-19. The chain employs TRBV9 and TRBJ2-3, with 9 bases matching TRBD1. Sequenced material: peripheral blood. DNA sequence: TGTGCCAGCAGCGCCGGGACAGGGACAGATACGCAGTATTTT. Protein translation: CASSAGTGTDTQYF.